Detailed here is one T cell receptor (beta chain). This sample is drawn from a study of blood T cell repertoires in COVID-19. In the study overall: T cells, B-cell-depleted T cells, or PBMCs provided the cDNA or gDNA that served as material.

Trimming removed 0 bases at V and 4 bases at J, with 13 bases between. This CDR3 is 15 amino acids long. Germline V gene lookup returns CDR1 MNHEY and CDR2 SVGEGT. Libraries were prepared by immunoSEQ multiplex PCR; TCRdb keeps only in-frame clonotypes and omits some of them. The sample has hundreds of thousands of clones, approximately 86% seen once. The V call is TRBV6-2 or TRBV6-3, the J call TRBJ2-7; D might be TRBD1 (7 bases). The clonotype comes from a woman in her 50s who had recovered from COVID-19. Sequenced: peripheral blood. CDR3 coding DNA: TGTGCCAGCAGTTACTCCGCAGGGGGACTGTACGAGCAGTACTTC. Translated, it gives CASSYSAGGLYEQYF.